In its sample, the clone carrying this T cell receptor (beta chain) was seen a few times. Its antigen is still unknown. The donors gave bone marrow, and they were healthy. This CDR3 spans 15 amino acids. Germline CDR1 is SGHNT and CDR2 is YYREEE (reference sequence). V lost 0 bases, J lost 7 bases, and 14 bases lay in between. The data are from a study of cytomegalovirus exposure and HLA in healthy donors. Study observations and caveats: TRBV6-2, TRBV6-3 and some other V segments were unresolvable in 87-base-pair reads. Analysis was carried out at a later point, and it linked a missense DCLRE1C variant to TCR beta V- and J-gene trimming. In a later analysis, CMV-associated beta chains were mostly HLA-associated, it appeared.

13 Jbeta primers and 60 Vbeta primers were used for the PCR. The repertoire was sequenced with immunoSEQ multiplex PCR; TCRdb's copy has only in-frame clones and lacks some. The sample has roughly 71,000 clones, around 62% seen once. This TCR came from a man aged 25 to 40 in good health and CMV-seronegative. The chain recombines TRBV5-4 with TRBJ2-1; D is unclear. Sequences were obtained from PBMCs. CDR3 region: CASSLDARVGNEQFF. In DNA, the CDR3 is TGTGCCAGCAGCTTGGATGCACGGGTCGGTAATGAGCAGTTCTTC.